The 9 T cell receptor beta chains below come from one sample, sequenced in a study of vaccination and CD4 T cells after COVID-19. TCRdb processed the PCR reads anew with MiXCR; each CDR3 protein has one entry. This table has about 20,000 distinct CDR3 sequences, around 58% appearing once. The sequencing used CD4+ T cells from blood, collected before SARS-CoV-2 vaccination. These TCRs come from a human donor who had recovered from COVID-19.

The V call is TRBV20-1, the J call TRBJ2-3; 10 nucleotides agree with TRBD2. Germline V gene data show CDR1 as DFQATT and CDR2 as SNEGSKA (reference sequence). Losses at the gene ends were 3 bases for V and 0 bases for J; bases not matched to a gene: 15. The CDR3 extends over 19 amino acids. CDR3 amino acids: CSARVGSGRPKSSTDTQYF. DNA of the CDR3: TGCAGTGCTAGGGTGGGTAGCGGGAGGCCGAAATCTAGCACAGATACGCAGTATTTT.

The table lists this clonotype with a few counts. The chain combines TRBV7-8 with TRBJ2-7; D gene uncertain. CDR3 length equals 16 residues. Trimming removed 5 bases from V and 2 bases from J, with 19 bases in between. Per the germline V gene, CDR1 is SGHVS and CDR2 is FQNEAQ. CDR3 loop: CASSPNQYPTPYEQYF. The CDR3 coding sequence is TGTGCCAGCAGCCCGAATCAGTACCCGACACCCTACGAGCAGTACTTC. The whole variable domain, remainder taken from reference TRBV7-8 and TRBJ2-7, is GAGVSQSPRYKVAKRGQDVALRCDPISGHVSLFWYQQALGQGPEFLTYFQNEAQLDKSGLPSDRFFAERPEGSVSTLKIQRTQQEDSAVYLCASSPNQYPTPYEQYFGPGTRLTVT.

The chain uses TRBV18 and TRBJ2-7; D is undetermined. The CDR3 has 15 amino acids. V was cut by 2 bases and J by 2 bases, with 13 bases left in between. Germline V gene sequence: CDR1 KGHSH, CDR2 LQKENI. Here the CDR3 DNA reads TGTGCCAGCTCACCAGGACGGCCCGCCACCTACGAGCAGTACTTC. This encodes CASSPGRPATYEQYF. The complete variable domain, with remaining parts taken from reference TRBV18 and TRBJ2-7, reads NAGVMQNPRHLVRRRGQEARLRCSPMKGHSHVYWYRQLPEEGLKFMVYLQKENIIDESGMPKERFSAEFPKEGPSILRIQQVVRGDSAAYFCASSPGRPATYEQYFGPGTRLTVT.

This chain connects TRBV11-2 to TRBJ1-2, with TRBD1 matching 10 bases. The CDR3 sequence is 14 residues long. V shed 4 bases, J shed 4 bases, and the junction held 3 bases outside the gene matches. The germline CDR1 and CDR2 sequences are SGHAT and FQNNGV. The CDR3 nucleotides are TGTGCCAGCAGCTGGGACAGGGGAGGCTATGGCTACACCTTC. Residues: CASSWDRGGYGYTF.

This chain connects TRBV21-1 to TRBJ2-1. TRBV21-1 is recorded as a pseudogene. The CDR3 totals 13 residues. The CDR3 reads CASSKLTFNEQFF. CDR3 in DNA: TGTGCCAGCAGCAAATTAACTTTCAATGAGCAGTTCTTC.

This chain joins TRBV2 and TRBJ2-1; a weak D match, TRBD1 (7 bases). V lost 3 bases and J 1 base, leaving 10 bases between the germline ends. CDR1 and CDR2 (germline): SNHLY, FYNNEI. The CDR3 spans 15 residues. In DNA form, the CDR3 reads TGTGCCAGCAGTGAGGAGGGGGCGTCCTACAATGAGCAGTTCTTC. This encodes CASSEEGASYNEQFF.

This chain links TRBV12-3 or TRBV12-4 with TRBJ1-2; 9 bases are a match to TRBD1. V gave up 6 bases and J gave up 7 bases; unmatched junction bases: 6. This CDR3 has 13 residues. The CDR3 spells CASSLQGAGGYTF. The CDR3 coding sequence is TGTGCCAGCAGCTTACAGGGGGCGGGTGGCTACACCTTC.

This chain connects TRBV19 to TRBJ2-7; a possible D gene is TRBD1 (6 bases). The ends were cut back, 5 bases at V and 2 bases at J, with 22 bases in the middle. This CDR3 comprises 17 residues. Germline V gene sequence: CDR1 LNHDA, CDR2 SQIVND (reference sequence). As DNA, the CDR3 is TGTGCCAGTAGTCCTACCAGAGGGGGAGTCCTAACCTACGAGCAGTACTTC. Translating gives CASSPTRGGVLTYEQYF.

This chain joins TRBV6-5 and TRBJ1-1; D unclear. CDR3 length: 14 residues. Trimming cost V 2 bases and J 0 bases, with 7 bases left between them. CDR1 is MNHEY and CDR2 is SVGAGI in the germline V gene. CDR3 amino acids: CASSYGQLNTEAFF. CDR3 nucleotide sequence: TGTGCCAGCAGTTACGGGCAGCTGAACACTGAAGCTTTCTTT.